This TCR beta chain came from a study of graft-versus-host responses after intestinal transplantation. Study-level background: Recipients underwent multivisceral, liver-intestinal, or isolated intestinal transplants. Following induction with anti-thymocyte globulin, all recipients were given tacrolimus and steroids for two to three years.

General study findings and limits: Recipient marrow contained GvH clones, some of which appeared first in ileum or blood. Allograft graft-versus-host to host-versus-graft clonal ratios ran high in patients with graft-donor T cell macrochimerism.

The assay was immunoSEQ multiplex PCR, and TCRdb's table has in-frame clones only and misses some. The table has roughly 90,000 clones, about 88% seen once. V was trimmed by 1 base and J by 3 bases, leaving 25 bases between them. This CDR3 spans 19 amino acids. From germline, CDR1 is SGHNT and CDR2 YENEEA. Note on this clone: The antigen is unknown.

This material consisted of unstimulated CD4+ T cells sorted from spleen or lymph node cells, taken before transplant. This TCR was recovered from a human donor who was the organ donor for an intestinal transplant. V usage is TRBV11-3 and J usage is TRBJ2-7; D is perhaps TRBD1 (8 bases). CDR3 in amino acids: CASSLGGEGQVGHHYEQYF. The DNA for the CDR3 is TGTGCCAGCAGCTTAGGAGGGGAGGGACAGGTTGGACACCACTACGAGCAGTACTTC.